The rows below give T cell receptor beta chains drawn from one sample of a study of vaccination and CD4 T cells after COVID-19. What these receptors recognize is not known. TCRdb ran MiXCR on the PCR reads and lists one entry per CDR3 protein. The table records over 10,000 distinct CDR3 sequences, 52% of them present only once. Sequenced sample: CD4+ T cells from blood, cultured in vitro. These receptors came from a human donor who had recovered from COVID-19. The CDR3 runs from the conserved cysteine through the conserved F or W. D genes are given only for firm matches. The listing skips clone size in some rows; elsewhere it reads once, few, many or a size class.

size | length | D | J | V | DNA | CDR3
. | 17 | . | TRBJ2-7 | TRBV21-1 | TGTGCCAGCAACCCGATTCGAGGGAATAGGGCCTCCTACGAGCAGTACTTC | CASNPIRGNRASYEQYF
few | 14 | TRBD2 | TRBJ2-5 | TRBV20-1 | TGCAGTGCTCCGATCGCGGGAGGGGCAGAGACCCAGTACTTC | CSAPIAGGAETQYF
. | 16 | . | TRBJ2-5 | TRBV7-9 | TGTGCCAGCAGCTTAGGGACGCGGGACAGTAAAGAGACCCAGTACTTC | CASSLGTRDSKETQYF
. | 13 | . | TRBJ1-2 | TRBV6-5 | TGTGCCAGCAGTTACTATGGGGCCTATGGCTACACCTTC | CASSYYGAYGYTF
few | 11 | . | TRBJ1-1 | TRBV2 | TGTGCCAGCAGTGAAGACGGTCGAGCTTTCTTT | CASSEDGRAFF
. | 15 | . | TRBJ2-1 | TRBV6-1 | TGTGCCAGCACCCGGGACCCATCGAACTACAATGAGCTGTTCTTC | CASTRDPSNYNELFF
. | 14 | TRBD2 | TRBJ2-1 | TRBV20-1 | TGCAGTGCTTATATGACTAGCGGTTACAATGAGCAGTTCTTC | CSAYMTSGYNEQFF
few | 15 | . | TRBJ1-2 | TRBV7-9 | TGTGCCAGCAGCTTTTCCGGGACCCCAGGGGATGGCTACACCTTC | CASSFSGTPGDGYTF
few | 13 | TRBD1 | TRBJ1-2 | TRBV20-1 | TGCAGTGCTCGGACAGGCGGGGCCGATGGCTACACCTTC | CSARTGGADGYTF
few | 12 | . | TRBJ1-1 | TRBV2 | TGTGCCATCCCGGGGGGGCAGAGTGAAGCTTTCTTT | CAIPGGQSEAFF
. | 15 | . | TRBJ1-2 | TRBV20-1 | TGCAGTGCTAGACCAATCGAGGGGCTTTACCATGGCTACACCTTC | CSARPIEGLYHGYTF
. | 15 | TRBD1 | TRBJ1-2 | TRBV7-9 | TGTGCCAGCAGCTTAATCCCAGGGGGCCCTGGGGGCTACACCTTC | CASSLIPGGPGGYTF
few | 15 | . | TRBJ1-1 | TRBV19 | TGTGCCAGTAGTGATAATGGACATATGAACACTGAAGCTTTCTTT | CASSDNGHMNTEAFF
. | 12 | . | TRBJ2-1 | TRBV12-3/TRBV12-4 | TGTGCCAGCAGTTTACGCCATTCGCGGCAGTTCTTC | CASSLRHSRQFF
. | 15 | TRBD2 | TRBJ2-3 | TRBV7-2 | TGTGCCAGCAGCTCCCTAGCGGCAAGCACAGATACGCAGTATTTT | CASSSLAASTDTQYF
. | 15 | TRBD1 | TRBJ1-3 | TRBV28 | TGTGCCAGCAGCCCTGTGGTGACAGGGGGAAACACCATATATTTT | CASSPVVTGGNTIYF
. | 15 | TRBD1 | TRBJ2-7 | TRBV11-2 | TGTGCCAGCAGACAGGACCGGGACAGACCTTACGAGCAGTACTTC | CASRQDRDRPYEQYF
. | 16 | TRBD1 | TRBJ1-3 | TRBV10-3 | TGTGCCATCAGCGATCAGGGGGCCGTTGGAGGAAACACCATATATTTT | CAISDQGAVGGNTIYF
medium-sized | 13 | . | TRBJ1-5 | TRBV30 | TGTGCCTGGAGTGTAGGGGGCAATCAGCCCCAGCATTTT | CAWSVGGNQPQHF
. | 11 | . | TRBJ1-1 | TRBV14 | TGTGCCAGCAGCCAAACGTCGAAAGCTTTCTTT | CASSQTSKAFF
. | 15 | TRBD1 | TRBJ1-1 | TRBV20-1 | TGCAGTGCTAGTCAAGAGACAGGGGCAAGGGCTGAAGCTTTCTTT | CSASQETGARAEAFF
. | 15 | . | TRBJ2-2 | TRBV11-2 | TGTGCCAGCAGCTTAGATCTCGGTGGGGGCGGGGAGCTGTTTTTT | CASSLDLGGGGELFF
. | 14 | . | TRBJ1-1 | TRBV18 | TGTGCCAGCTCACCCACATCACAGAACACTGAAGCTTTCTTT | CASSPTSQNTEAFF
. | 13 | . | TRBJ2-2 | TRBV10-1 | TGCGCCAGCAGTGAGTCGGGCGCCGGGGAGCTGTTTTTT | CASSESGAGELFF
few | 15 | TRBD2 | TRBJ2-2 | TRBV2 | TGTGCCAGCAGAAGGACTAGCGGGCGGCGGGGGGAGCTGTTTTTT | CASRRTSGRRGELFF
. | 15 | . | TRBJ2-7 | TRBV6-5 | TGTGCCAGCAGTTACTCGAGCCCAGGGTGGTCTGAGCAGTACTTC | CASSYSSPGWSEQYF
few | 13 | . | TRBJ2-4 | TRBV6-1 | TGTGCCAGCAGTAACGGTCCTGGAAACATTCAGTACTTC | CASSNGPGNIQYF
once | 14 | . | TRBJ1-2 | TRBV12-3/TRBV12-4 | TGTGCCAGCAGCCCCCGTCGACCCCACTATGGCTACACCTTC | CASSPRRPHYGYTF
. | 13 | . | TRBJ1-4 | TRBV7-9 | TGTGCCAGCAGCCCCGACCGGAGTGCGGGACTGTTTTTT | CASSPDRSAGLFF
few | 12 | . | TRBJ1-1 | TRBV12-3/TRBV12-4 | TGTGCCAGCAGCCCACGGGGGAATCTGGCTTTCTTT | CASSPRGNLAFF
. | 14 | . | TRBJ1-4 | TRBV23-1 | TGCGCCAGCACGGGGGTTTCGGAGGGCGGAAAACTGTTTTTT | CASTGVSEGGKLFF
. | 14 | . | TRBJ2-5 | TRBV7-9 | TGTGCCAGCAGCCCCTCGAGGTCAAAAGAGACCCAGTACTTC | CASSPSRSKETQYF
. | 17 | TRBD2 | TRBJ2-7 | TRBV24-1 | TGTGCCACCAGTGATTTAAGACGGCTAGCGGGAGAATACGAGCAGTACTTC | CATSDLRRLAGEYEQYF
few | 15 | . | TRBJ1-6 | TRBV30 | TGTGCCTGGAGTGTACTCGGACAGATGGGCTCACCCCTCCACTTT | CAWSVLGQMGSPLHF
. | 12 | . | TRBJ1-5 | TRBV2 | TGTGCCAGCAGTGGGAACTTGCAGCCCCAGCATTTT | CASSGNLQPQHF
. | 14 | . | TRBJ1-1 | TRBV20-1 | TGCAGTGCTAGAGCAGGAGGGTTGAGCACTGAAGCTTTCTTT | CSARAGGLSTEAFF
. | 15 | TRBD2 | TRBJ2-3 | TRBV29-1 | TGCAGCGTTGTGGGGGGGGAAATAGGAACAGATACGCAGTATTTT | CSVVGGEIGTDTQYF
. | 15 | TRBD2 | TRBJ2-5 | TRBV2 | TGTGCCAGCAGTGGGGCGGGAGGTCCGGGGGAGACCCAGTACTTC | CASSGAGGPGETQYF
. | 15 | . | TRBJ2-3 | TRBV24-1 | TGTGCCACCAGTGATATGGGGGAGGCTACAGATACGCAGTATTTT | CATSDMGEATDTQYF
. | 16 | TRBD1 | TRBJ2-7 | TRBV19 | TGTGCCAGTAGTCCCCTCGGGGACAGGGGTACCTACGAGCAGTACTTC | CASSPLGDRGTYEQYF
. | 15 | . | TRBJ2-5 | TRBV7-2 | TGTGCCAGCAGTCCCGACAGGGAGGTTGAAGAGACCCAGTACTTC | CASSPDREVEETQYF
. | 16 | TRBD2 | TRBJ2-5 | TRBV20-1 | TGCAGTGCTAGACCTCCGGGACTAGCGTTTGGGGAGACCCAGTACTTC | CSARPPGLAFGETQYF
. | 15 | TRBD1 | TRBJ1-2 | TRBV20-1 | TGCAGTGCAACCGGGACAGCGTATCGAGGCTATGGCTACACCTTC | CSATGTAYRGYGYTF
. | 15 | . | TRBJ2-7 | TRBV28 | TGTGCCAGCAAACCAGGTACTAGGGTTATCAACGAGCAGTACTTC | CASKPGTRVINEQYF
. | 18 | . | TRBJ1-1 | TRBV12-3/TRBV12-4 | TGTGCCAGCAGGCCTTACATAATAGGAGCGGTAAGGAACACTGAAGCTTTCTTT | CASRPYIIGAVRNTEAFF
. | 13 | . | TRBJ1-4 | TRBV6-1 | TGTGCCAGCAGTGAAGCCCAACGAGAAAAACTGTTTTTT | CASSEAQREKLFF
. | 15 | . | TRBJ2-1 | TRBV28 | TGTGCCAGCCAGAACAGCGGATCCCCAGACAATGAGCAGTTCTTC | CASQNSGSPDNEQFF
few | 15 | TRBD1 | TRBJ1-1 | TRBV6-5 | TGTGCCAGCAGTTACTCGACAGGGGTGACCACTGAAGCTTTCTTT | CASSYSTGVTTEAFF
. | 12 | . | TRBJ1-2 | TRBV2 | TGTGCCAGCAGCCCAGAGGGAGGAGCCTACACCTTC | CASSPEGGAYTF
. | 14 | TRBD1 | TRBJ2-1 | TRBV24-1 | TGTGCCACCAGTGATTTTAACAGGGGCAATGAGCAGTTCTTC | CATSDFNRGNEQFF
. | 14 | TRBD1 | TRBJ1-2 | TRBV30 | TGTGCCTGGACCCAGGGGGGAACTGTCTATGGCTACACCTTC | CAWTQGGTVYGYTF
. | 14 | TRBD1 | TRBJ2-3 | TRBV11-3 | TGTGCCAGCAGCTTGGGGACAGGGGCAGATACGCAGTATTTT | CASSLGTGADTQYF
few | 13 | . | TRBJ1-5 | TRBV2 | TGTGCCAGCAGTGAAAGGGGGAATCAGCCCCAGCATTTT | CASSERGNQPQHF
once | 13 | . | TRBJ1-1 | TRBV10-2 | TGCGCCAGCAGTGAGGGGGTCAACACTGAAGCTTTCTTT | CASSEGVNTEAFF
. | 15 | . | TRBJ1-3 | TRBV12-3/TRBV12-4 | TGTGCCAGCAGTTTACGACGGTACTCTGGAAACACCATATATTTT | CASSLRRYSGNTIYF
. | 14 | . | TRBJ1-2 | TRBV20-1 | TGCAGTGCTAGTTCTTCAGGGCTCCTCGGGGGCTACACCTTC | CSASSSGLLGGYTF